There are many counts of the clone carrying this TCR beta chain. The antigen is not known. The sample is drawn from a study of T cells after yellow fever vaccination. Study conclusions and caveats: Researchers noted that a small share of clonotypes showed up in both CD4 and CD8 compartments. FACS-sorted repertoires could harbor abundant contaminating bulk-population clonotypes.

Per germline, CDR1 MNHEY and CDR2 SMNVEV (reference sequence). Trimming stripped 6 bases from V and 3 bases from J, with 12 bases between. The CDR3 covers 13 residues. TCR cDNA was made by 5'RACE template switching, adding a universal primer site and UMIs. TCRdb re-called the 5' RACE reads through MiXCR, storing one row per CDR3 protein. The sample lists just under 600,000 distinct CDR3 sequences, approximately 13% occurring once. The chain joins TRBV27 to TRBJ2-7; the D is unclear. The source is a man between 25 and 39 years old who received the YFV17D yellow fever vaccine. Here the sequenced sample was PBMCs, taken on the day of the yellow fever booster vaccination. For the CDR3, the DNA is TGTGCCAGCAGCCGTGGTCCCGACTACGAGCAGTACTTC. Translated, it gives CASSRGPDYEQYF.